This T cell receptor beta chain was documented in a study of T cell responses to AZD1222 COVID-19 vaccine. Study observations and caveats: Repertoires were obtained solely post-peak T cell response. Most donors were white British and more were female, and clonal diversity was possibly underestimated.

In the case of this clone: No antigen is known for it.

Germline V gene lookup returns CDR1 SGHVS and CDR2 FNYEAQ. V lost 4 bases, J lost 9 bases, and 10 bases stayed unmatched. The CDR3 sequence is 16 residues long. Clones were sequenced by immunoSEQ multiplex PCR, and TCRdb holds only the in-frame ones, with some missing. The sample consists of roughly 100,000 clones, around 89% of them appearing once. The receptor was derived from an adult in good health. This chain connects TRBV7-6 to TRBJ2-1, with 12 bases lining up with TRBD2. Sequences were derived from peripheral blood, sampled on day 0 of AZD1222 vaccination. The CDR3 nucleotides read TGTGCCAGCAGCTCCTCTAGCGGGAGGGCATTTGGTGAGCAGTTCTTC. Translated, it gives CASSSSSGRAFGEQFF.